A single T cell receptor beta chain is shown here with its context. Antigen: not known. The CDR3 covers 12 residues. The germline V and J ends were trimmed by 2 bases and 3 bases, with 7 bases remaining between them. Germline V gene lookup returns CDR1 GTSNPN and CDR2 SVGIG (reference sequence). Molecules of cDNA were individually given unique molecular identifiers that were attached to them. One entry per CDR3 protein results from TCRdb running MiXCR on the 5' RACE reads. The data show about 46,000 distinct CDR3 sequences, around 9.6% seen once. This specimen comes from a study of early T cells in non-severe SARS-CoV-2 infection. The study, taken as a whole, reports: Missing private and CD4 specificities, VDJdb matching favored anti-spike CD8 responses.

The gene calls are TRBV30 and TRBJ1-1, with D unclear. The sequences come from whole blood, collected at baseline. This receptor was taken from an adult who was a healthcare worker with PCR-confirmed SARS-CoV-2 infection or an uninfected control (not recorded which). In DNA, the CDR3 is TGTGCCTGGAGTCAGAGTTACACTGAAGCTTTCTTT. Translating gives CAWSQSYTEAFF.